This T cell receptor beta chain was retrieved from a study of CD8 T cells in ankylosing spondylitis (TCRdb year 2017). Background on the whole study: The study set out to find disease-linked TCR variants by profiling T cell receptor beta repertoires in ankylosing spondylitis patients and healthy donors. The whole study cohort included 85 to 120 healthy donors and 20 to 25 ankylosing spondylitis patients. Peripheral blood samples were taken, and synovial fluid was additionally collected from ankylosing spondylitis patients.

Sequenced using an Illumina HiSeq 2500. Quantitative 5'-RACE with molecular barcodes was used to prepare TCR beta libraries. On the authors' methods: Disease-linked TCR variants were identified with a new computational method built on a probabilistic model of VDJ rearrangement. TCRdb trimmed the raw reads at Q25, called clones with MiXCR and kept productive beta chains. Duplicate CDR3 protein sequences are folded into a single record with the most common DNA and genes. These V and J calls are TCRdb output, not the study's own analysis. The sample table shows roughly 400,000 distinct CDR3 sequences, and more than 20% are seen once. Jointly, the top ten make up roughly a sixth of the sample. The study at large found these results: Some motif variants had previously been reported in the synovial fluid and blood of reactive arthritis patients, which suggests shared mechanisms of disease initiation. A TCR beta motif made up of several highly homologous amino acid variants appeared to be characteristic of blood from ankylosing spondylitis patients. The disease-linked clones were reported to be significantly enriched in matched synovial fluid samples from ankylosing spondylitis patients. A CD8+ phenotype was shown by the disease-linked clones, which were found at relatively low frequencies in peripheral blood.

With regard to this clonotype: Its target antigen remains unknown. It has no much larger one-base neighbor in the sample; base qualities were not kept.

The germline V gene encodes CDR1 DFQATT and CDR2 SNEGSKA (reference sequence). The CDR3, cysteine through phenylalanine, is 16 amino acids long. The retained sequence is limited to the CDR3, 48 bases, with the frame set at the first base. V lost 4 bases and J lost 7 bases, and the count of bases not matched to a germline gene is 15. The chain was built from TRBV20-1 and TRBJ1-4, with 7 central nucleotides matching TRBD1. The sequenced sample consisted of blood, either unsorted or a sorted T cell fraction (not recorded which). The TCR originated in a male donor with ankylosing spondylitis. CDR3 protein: CSAIDRDREWGEKLFF. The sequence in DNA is TGCAGTGCTATCGACCGAGACAGGGAGTGGGGTGAAAAACTGTTTTTT.